In its sample, the clone carrying this T cell receptor beta chain was seen once. Per the original data handling: Amplification of reference gene primers provided the estimated nucleated cell counts. Assay used: immunoSEQ multiplex PCR; TCRdb lists only in-frame clones, some missing. V and J calls and clone size are as listed in that table; D and trimming were resolved from the DNA. The table has a few hundred thousand clones, approximately 85% seen once. The data originate from a study of blood T cell repertoires in COVID-19. Overall study: T cells, B-cell-depleted T cells, or PBMCs provided the cDNA or gDNA that served as material.

Trimming removed 2 bases at V and 5 bases at J, with 18 bases between. The CDR3 consists of 16 residues. Germline V gene data show CDR1 as SGHVS and CDR2 as FQNEAQ. The TCR sequence derives from a woman aged 25 to 39 who had recovered from COVID-19. The specimen was PBMCs or T cells enriched from blood (not recorded which). The J gene is TRBJ1-1, the V gene TRBV7-8, with D tentatively TRBD1 (5 bases). The CDR3 spells CASSLNSGGMGTEAFF. The CDR3 DNA sequence: TGTGCCAGCAGCTTAAATTCGGGGGGGATGGGAACTGAAGCTTTCTTT.